The 14 T cell receptor beta chains given below trace back to one sample, sequenced in a study of cytomegalovirus exposure and HLA in healthy donors. PCR was performed using 60 Vbeta and 13 Jbeta primers. Data came from immunoSEQ multiplex PCR; TCRdb stores just in-frame clones and leaves some out. The repertoire holds about 160,000 clones, with approximately 80% as singletons. Source material: PBMCs. These receptor sequences come from a woman in her 50s in good health and CMV-seronegative.

The chain is built from TRBV7-2 and TRBJ1-2; a possible D gene is TRBD1 (6 bases). This CDR3 contains 14 residues. Looked up from germline, CDR1 is SGHTA and CDR2 is FQGNSA. V shed 2 bases and J shed 7 bases, with 14 bases lying between them. CDR3 protein: CASSLIGGVGGYTF. As DNA, the CDR3 is TGTGCCAGCAGCTTAATAGGGGGTGTGGGTGGCTACACCTTC. Full variable domain (remainder filled in from reference TRBV7-2 and TRBJ1-2): GAGVSQSPSNKVTEKGKDVELRCDPISGHTALYWYRQSLGQGLEFLIYFQGNSAPDKSGLPSDRFSAERTGGSVSTLTIQRTQQEDSAVYLCASSLIGGVGGYTFGSGTRLTVV.

This chain connects TRBV7-6 to TRBJ2-3, with 8 bases aligning to TRBD2. CDR1 and CDR2 from the germline V gene are SGHVS and FNYEAQ. J lost 5 bases, V lost 2 bases, and 6 bases had no gene match. CDR3 length: 15 amino acids. CDR3 coding DNA: TGTGCCAGCAGCTTACAAGCGGGAGTAGGAGATACGCAGTATTTT. Translated, it gives CASSLQAGVGDTQYF.

The V call is TRBV4-3, the J call TRBJ2-2, with D tentatively TRBD2 (5 bases). V was pared by 3 bases and J by 2 bases, with 19 bases between. CDR3 length: 18 amino acids. From germline, CDR1 is LGHNA and CDR2 YSLEER. DNA for the CDR3: TGCGCCAGCAGCCAGTCCCGCCCAGGAGGTGGAAACACCGGGGAGCTGTTTTTT. Translated, it gives CASSQSRPGGGNTGELFF.

The V and J genes are TRBV9 and TRBJ1-1; maybe TRBD1 (6 bases). V lost 0 bases, J lost 10 bases, and 16 bases lay in between. Germline loops: CDR1 SGDLS, CDR2 YYNGEE. This CDR3 contains 14 residues. This CDR3 reads CASSVGGGREGAFF. CDR3 nucleotides: TGTGCCAGCAGCGTAGGGGGGGGCAGAGAAGGAGCTTTCTTT.

The chain is built from TRBV10-2 and TRBJ2-7, with 9 bases fitting TRBD2. CDR3 length equals 16 residues. Per the germline V gene, CDR1 is WSHSY and CDR2 is SAAADI. V was pared by 6 bases and J by 0 bases, with 9 bases of the junction left unmatched. CDR3 loop: CASRDLGSGSSYEQYF. The CDR3 DNA reads TGCGCCAGCAGGGACCTGGGTAGCGGGAGCTCCTACGAGCAGTACTTC.

The V gene is TRBV6-7, the J gene TRBJ2-5, with a weak D call TRBD1 (5 bases). TRBV6-7 is sorted into the ORF group, with uncertain function. Trimming took off 2 bases at V and 5 bases at J, with 12 bases between the two ends. The CDR3 length is 14 residues. The CDR3 reads CASSYVQGVETQYF. The CDR3 DNA is TGTGCCAGCAGTTACGTTCAGGGCGTGGAGACCCAGTACTTC.

The chain recombines TRBV21-1 with TRBJ2-7; TRBD2, the table's D call, was not compared with the DNA. TRBV21-1 is designated a pseudogene. The CDR3 extends over 15 amino acids. The CDR3 loop is CASSKQRAFSYEQYF. CDR3 nucleotide sequence: TGTGCCAGCAGCAAACAGCGGGCGTTCTCCTACGAGCAGTACTTC.

This chain joins TRBV6-5 and TRBJ2-5, with TRBD1 matching over 8 bases. V trimming: 1 base; J trimming: 5 bases; junction bases outside the gene matches: 6. This CDR3 region has 15 residues. In germline, CDR1 is MNHEY, CDR2 SVGAGI. The CDR3 region is CASSYWDRSGETQYF. The DNA of the CDR3 is TGTGCCAGCAGTTACTGGGACAGGAGCGGGGAGACCCAGTACTTC.

The chain uses TRBV10-3 and TRBJ2-1; a possible D gene is TRBD2 (6 bases). There are 15 residues in the CDR3. V dropped 2 bases and J dropped 6 bases, with 14 bases sitting between them. Germline V CDR1 and CDR2: ENHRY, SYGVKD. CDR3 coding DNA: TGTGCCATCAGTGAGATGGGGGTCGGGGGCAATGAGCAGTTCTTC. Amino acid sequence: CAISEMGVGGNEQFF.

This CDR3 is CASSSRGAGGPDTQYF. The DNA for the CDR3 is TGTGCCAGCAGCTCGCGAGGAGCGGGAGGGCCAGATACGCAGTATTTT. The chain couples TRBV11-3 to TRBJ2-3; 10 bases line up with TRBD2. The CDR3 covers 16 residues. The germline V gene has CDR1 SGHNT and CDR2 YENEEA. V lost 4 bases, J lost 4 bases, and 8 bases stayed unmatched.

The V call is TRBV7-2, the J call TRBJ2-5; TRBD1 matches 12 bases. This CDR3 spans 17 amino acids. Looked up from germline, CDR1 is SGHTA and CDR2 is FQGNSA. CDR3 sequence: CASLPGQGALGPKTQYF. CDR3 nucleotides: TGTGCTAGTCTTCCGGGACAGGGGGCGCTGGGGCCGAAGACCCAGTACTTC.

The gene calls are TRBV7-2 and TRBJ2-3; 7 bases map to TRBD2. Looked up from germline, CDR1 is SGHTA and CDR2 is FQGNSA. This CDR3 region has 15 residues. After removal of 4 bases from V and 10 bases from J, the junction contained 14 bases not matched to a gene. This CDR3 is CASSSTAGLIVAQYF. As DNA, the CDR3 is TGTGCCAGCAGCTCGACGGCGGGACTAATCGTGGCGCAGTATTTT.

The chain links TRBV19 to TRBJ1-4; TRBD1 is a possible D gene (6 bases). Trimming took off 6 bases at V and 3 bases at J, with 11 bases between the two ends. The CDR3 contains 14 residues. Germline V CDR1 and CDR2: LNHDA, SQIVND (reference sequence). The CDR3 reads CASRINRANEKLFF. The CDR3 DNA follows: TGTGCCAGTAGGATAAACAGGGCTAATGAAAAACTGTTTTTT.

V and J are TRBV23-1 and TRBJ1-5, with TRBD1 matching over 7 bases. TRBV23-1 is an ORF, with its function uncertain. The CDR3 contains 20 residues. Trimming cost V 2 bases and J 5 bases; bases outside gene matches: 21. Written as DNA, the CDR3 is TGCGCCAGCAGTCAACTCTCCACCAGCAGGACAGGCTTCGTAGATCAGCCCCAGCATTTT. It translates to CASSQLSTSRTGFVDQPQHF.